A single sample gave rise to the 10 T cell receptor beta chains below, sequenced in a study of shared clonotypes between healthy human individuals. Produced via immunoSEQ multiplex PCR; TCRdb's table is partial and in-frame only. The data show 1,400,000 or so clones, less than 99% seen once. Sequencing was carried out using naive CD4+ T cells sorted from blood. The subset: CD45RA+ positively selected. Receptor source: a man younger than 40 in good health.

CDR3 sequence (DNA): TGCGCCAGCAGTTACAGGGGAAATCAGTTGAAGAATGAAAAACTGTTTTTT. Translation: CASSYRGNQLKNEKLFF. The chain recombines TRBV4-1 with TRBJ1-4; 7 bases align to TRBD1. Looked up from germline, CDR1 is MGHRA and CDR2 is YSYEKL. The CDR3 length is 17 residues. The V and J ends lost 6 bases and 5 bases, in that order; junction bases with no gene match: 15.

This rearrangement joins TRBV7-9 to TRBJ2-7; 8 nucleotides align to TRBD2. CDR3 length: 15 residues. J gave up 2 bases and V 0 bases, and 3 bases lay outside the gene matches. Germline-derived CDR1 and CDR2 are SEHNR and FQNEAQ (reference sequence). The CDR3 is CASSLATGGPYEQYF. As DNA, the CDR3 is TGTGCCAGCAGCTTAGCGACGGGAGGGCCCTACGAGCAGTACTTC.

This clone was recorded once. The chain links TRBV7-9 to TRBJ2-7; TRBD2 agrees at 11 bases. With 8 bases clipped from V and 4 bases from J, the junction kept 7 bases outside the gene matches. The germline CDR1 and CDR2 sequences are SEHNR and FQNEAQ (reference sequence). This CDR3 has 14 residues. As DNA, the CDR3 is TGTGCCAGCGTTTTTAGCGGGAGGGCGTACGAGCAGTACTTC. It translates to CASVFSGRAYEQYF.

The V and J genes are TRBV30 and TRBJ2-5; no firm D call. CDR3 length: 11 amino acids. The V end was cut by 3 bases, the J end by 5 bases, with 7 bases between. CDR1 and CDR2 from the germline V gene are GTSNPN and SVGIG (reference sequence). CDR3 sequence reads: CAWSTTETQYF. The CDR3 bases are TGTGCCTGGAGCACGACGGAGACCCAGTACTTC.

Remarks on this clone: Other DNA variants within this sample encode the same CDR3. The chain couples TRBV5-1 to TRBJ1-5, with 9 bases that match TRBD1. The CDR3 runs to 15 residues. Trimming at V came to 0 bases and at J to 4 bases, leaving 2 bases not matched to a gene. Germline CDR1 and CDR2: SGHRS and YFSETQ. CDR3 amino acids: CASSLDRGPNQPQHF. The CDR3 DNA is TGCGCCAGCAGCTTGGACAGGGGGCCAAATCAGCCCCAGCATTTT.

This clone has only one observation. This chain connects TRBV28 to TRBJ2-2, with unresolved D. The CDR3 is 15 residues long. Germline CDR1 reads MDHEN; CDR2 reads SYDVKM. The V end was cut by 9 bases, the J end by 0 bases, with 14 bases between. In DNA, the CDR3 is TGTGCCAGTAGGGTTTCGGTCCCGAACACCGGGGAGCTGTTTTTT. It encodes CASRVSVPNTGELFF.

This clone was counted once. The V call is TRBV28, the J call TRBJ2-7, with 14 bases that match TRBD2. V dropped 4 bases and J dropped 2; count of bases not matched to a gene: 10. Germline V gives CDR1 MDHEN, CDR2 SYDVKM. This CDR3 region has 18 residues. In nucleotides, the CDR3 is TGTGCCAGCAGTTCCCTCGGGACTAGCGGGGGCCCCCCCTACGAGCAGTACTTC. Protein: CASSSLGTSGGPPYEQYF.

The chain recombines TRBV29-1 with TRBJ2-1, with D perhaps being TRBD1 or TRBD2 (6 bases each). The V gene's germline CDR1 is SQVTM and CDR2 ANQGSEA. Trimming took 2 bases from V and 5 from J, leaving 13 bases between them. The CDR3 extends over 14 amino acids. CDR3 sequence (DNA): TGCAGCGTTGAAAGGGGGGTTGTCAACAATGAGCAGTTCTTC. Protein sequence: CSVERGVVNNEQFF.

The rearrangement uses TRBV15 and TRBJ1-2, with D maybe TRBD1 (5 bases). The CDR3 spans 15 residues. Per the germline V gene, CDR1 is LNHNV and CDR2 is YYDKDF (reference sequence). Trimming shortened V by 3 bases and J by 4 bases, and 15 bases separated the two germline ends. Here the CDR3 DNA reads TGTGCCACCAGCAGGGGGGATGGGGTTCTCTATGGCTACACCTTC. Amino acid sequence: CATSRGDGVLYGYTF.

In this sample, this clone turned up once. The rearrangement joins TRBV7-9 to TRBJ1-1, with TRBD1 as a possible D gene (6 bases). V was clipped by 5 bases and J by 3 bases, with 13 bases between them. This CDR3 region has 14 residues. Germline CDR1 SEHNR, CDR2 FQNEAQ (reference sequence). CDR3 DNA sequence: TGTGCCAGCAGCGCTACAGGGATCTACACTGAAGCTTTCTTT. The encoded protein is CASSATGIYTEAFF.